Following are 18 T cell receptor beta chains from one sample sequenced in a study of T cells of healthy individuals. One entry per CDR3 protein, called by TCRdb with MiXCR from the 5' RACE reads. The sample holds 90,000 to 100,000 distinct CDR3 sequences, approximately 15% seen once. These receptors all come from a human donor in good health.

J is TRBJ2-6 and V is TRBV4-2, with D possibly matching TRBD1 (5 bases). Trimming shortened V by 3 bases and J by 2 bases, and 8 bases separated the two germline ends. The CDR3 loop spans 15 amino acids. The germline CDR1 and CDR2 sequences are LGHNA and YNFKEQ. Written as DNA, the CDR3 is TGTGCCAGCAGCCAGCAGGGCCCTGGGGCCAACGTCCTGACTTTC. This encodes CASSQQGPGANVLTF.

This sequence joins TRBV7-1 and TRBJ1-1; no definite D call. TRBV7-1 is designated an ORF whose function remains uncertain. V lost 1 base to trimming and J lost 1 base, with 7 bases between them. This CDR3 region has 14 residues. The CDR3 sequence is CASSSDSRNTEAFF. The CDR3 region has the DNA TGTGCCAGCAGCTCAGATAGTCGGAACACTGAAGCTTTCTTT.

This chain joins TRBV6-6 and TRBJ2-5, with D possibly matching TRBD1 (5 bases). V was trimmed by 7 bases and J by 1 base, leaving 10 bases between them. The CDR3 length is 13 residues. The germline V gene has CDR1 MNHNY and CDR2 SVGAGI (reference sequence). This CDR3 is CASTRTPQETQYF. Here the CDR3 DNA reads TGTGCCAGCACCCGGACACCCCAAGAGACCCAGTACTTC.

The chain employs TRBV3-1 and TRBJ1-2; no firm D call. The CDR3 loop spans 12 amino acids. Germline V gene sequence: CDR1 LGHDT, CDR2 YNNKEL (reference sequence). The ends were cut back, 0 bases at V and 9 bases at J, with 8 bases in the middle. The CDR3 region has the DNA TGTGCCAGCAGCCAAGAGGGCTGGAGCTACACCTTC. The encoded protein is CASSQEGWSYTF.

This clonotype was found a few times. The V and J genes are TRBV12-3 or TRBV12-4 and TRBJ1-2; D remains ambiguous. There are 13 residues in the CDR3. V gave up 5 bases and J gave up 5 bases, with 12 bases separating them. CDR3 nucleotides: TGTGCCAGCAGTGTCAGCCGGCGTTATGGCTACACCTTC. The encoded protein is CASSVSRRYGYTF.

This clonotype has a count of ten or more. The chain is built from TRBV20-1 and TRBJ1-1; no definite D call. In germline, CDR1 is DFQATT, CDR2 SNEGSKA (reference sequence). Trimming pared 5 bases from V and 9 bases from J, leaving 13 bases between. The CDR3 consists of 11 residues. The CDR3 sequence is CSALDWEKAFF. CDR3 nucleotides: TGCAGTGCTCTGGACTGGGAAAAAGCTTTCTTT.

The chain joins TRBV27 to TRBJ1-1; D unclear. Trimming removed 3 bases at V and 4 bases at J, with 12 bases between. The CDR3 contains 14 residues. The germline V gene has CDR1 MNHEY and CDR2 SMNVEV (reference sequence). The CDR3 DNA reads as TGTGCCAGCAGTTTGTCTCCGACTGGCACTGAAGCTTTCTTT. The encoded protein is CASSLSPTGTEAFF.

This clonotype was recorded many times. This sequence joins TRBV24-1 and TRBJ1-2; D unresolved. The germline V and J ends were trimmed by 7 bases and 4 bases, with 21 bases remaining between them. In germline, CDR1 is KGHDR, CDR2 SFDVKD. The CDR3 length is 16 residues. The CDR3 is CATRPSYTRIFYGYTF. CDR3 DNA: TGTGCCACCAGACCTTCATACACACGGATTTTCTATGGCTACACCTTC.

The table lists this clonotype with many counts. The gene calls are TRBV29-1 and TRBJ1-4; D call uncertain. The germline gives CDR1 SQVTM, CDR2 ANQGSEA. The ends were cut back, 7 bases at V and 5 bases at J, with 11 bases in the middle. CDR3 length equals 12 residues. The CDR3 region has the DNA TGCAGCGCGGAGGGAGAGAATGAAAAACTGTTTTTT. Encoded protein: CSAEGENEKLFF.

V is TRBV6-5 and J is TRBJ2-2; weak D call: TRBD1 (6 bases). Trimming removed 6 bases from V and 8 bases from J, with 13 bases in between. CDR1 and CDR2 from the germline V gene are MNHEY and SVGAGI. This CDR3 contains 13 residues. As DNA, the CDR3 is TGTGCCAGCAGGCCCGGACAGTCTGGGGAGCTGTTTTTT. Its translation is CASRPGQSGELFF.

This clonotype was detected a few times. CDR3 DNA sequence: TGTGCCAGCAGTGAAGTCCCAGCCGGGGGGGGTTCACCCCTCCACTTT. Amino acids: CASSEVPAGGGSPLHF. V is TRBV6-1 and J is TRBJ1-6; possibly TRBD1 for D (5 bases). Trimming took off 1 base at V and 9 bases at J, with 16 bases between the two ends. The CDR3 runs 16 residues. Germline V gene lookup returns CDR1 MNHNS and CDR2 SASEGT.

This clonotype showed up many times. CDR3 region: CASSLSAGRKGTQYF. The CDR3 DNA is TGTGCCAGCAGCTTAAGCGCGGGGAGGAAGGGTACGCAGTATTTT. V is TRBV7-2 and J is TRBJ2-3; weak D call: TRBD2 (6 bases). CDR1 is SGHTA and CDR2 is FQGNSA in the germline V gene. The V end lost 2 bases, the J end lost 8 bases, and 17 bases lay between the germline ends. The CDR3 runs to 15 residues.

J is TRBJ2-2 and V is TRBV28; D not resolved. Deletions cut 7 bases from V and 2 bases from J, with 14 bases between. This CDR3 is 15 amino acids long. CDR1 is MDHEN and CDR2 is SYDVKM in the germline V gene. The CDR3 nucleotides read TGTGCCAGCAACCCTCCGACTTTTAACACCGGGGAGCTGTTTTTT. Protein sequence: CASNPPTFNTGELFF.

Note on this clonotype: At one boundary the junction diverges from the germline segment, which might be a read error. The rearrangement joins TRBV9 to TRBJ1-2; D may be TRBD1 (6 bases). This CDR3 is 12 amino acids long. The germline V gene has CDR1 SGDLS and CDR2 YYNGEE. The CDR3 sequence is CASDGGREGYNF. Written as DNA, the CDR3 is TGTGCCAGCGATGGGGGCCGGGAGGGCTACAACTTC.

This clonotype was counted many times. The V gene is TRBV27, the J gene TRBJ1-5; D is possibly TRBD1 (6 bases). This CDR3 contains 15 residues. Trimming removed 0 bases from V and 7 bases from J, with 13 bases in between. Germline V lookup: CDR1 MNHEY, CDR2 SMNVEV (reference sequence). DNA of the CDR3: TGTGCCAGCAGTTTATCGATCTCTGGGGGCCAGCCCCAGCATTTT. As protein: CASSLSISGGQPQHF.

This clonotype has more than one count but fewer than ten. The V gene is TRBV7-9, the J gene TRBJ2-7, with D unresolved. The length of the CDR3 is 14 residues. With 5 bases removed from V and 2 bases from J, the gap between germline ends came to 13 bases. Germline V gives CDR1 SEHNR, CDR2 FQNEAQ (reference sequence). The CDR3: CASSHRVETYEQYF. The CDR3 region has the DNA TGTGCCAGCAGCCATCGGGTGGAGACCTACGAGCAGTACTTC.

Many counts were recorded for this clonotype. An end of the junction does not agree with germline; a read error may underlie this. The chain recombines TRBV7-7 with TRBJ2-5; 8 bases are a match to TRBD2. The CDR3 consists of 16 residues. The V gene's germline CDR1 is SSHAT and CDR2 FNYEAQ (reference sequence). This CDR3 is CASSLRAGGPQETQYF. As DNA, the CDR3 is TGTGCTAGCAGTCTCAGGGCGGGAGGCCCCCAAGAGACCCAGTACTTC. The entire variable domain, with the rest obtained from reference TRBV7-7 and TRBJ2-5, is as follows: GAGVSQSPRYKVTKRGQDVTLRCDPISSHATLYWYQQALGQGPEFLTYFNYEAQPDKSGLPSDRFSAERPEGSISTLTIQRTEQRDSAMYRCASSLRAGGPQETQYFGPGTRLLVL.

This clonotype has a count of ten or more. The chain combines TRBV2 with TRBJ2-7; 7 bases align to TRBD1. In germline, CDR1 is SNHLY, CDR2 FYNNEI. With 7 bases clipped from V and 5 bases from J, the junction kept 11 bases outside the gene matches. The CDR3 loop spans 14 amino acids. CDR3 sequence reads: CASTRGQAFNEQYF. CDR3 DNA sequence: TGTGCCAGCACCCGAGGACAGGCTTTTAACGAGCAGTACTTC.